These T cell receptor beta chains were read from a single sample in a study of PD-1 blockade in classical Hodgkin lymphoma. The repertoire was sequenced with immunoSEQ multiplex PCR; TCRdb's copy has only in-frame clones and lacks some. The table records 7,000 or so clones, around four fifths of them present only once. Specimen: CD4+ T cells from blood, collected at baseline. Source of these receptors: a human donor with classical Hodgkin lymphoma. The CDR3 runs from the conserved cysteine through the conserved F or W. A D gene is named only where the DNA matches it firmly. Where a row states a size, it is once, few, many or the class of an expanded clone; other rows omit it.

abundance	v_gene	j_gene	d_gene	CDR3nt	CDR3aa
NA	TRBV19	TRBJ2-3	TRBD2	TGTGCCAGTAGGACCCCGGGACTAGCGGGAACAGATACGCAGTATTTT	CASRTPGLAGTDTQYF
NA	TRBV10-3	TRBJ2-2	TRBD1	TGTGCCATCAGTGCCCCAGGGGGTGACACCGGGGAGCTGTTTTTT	CAISAPGGDTGELFF
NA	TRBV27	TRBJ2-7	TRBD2	TGTGCCAGCAGTTTAATTTCCCCTTATAGCGGGAGGGAGACCTACGAGCAGTACTTC	CASSLISPYSGRETYEQYF
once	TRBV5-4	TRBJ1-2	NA	TGTGCCAGCAGCATGAACGACGGCTACACCTTC	CASSMNDGYTF
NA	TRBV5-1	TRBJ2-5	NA	TGCGCCAGCAGCTTTGGACAGAAACTATACCAAGAGACCCAGTACTTC	CASSFGQKLYQETQYF
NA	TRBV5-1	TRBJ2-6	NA	TGCGCCAGCAGCTTGGGAGGGCCCGGGGCCAACGTCCTGACTTTC	CASSLGGPGANVLTF
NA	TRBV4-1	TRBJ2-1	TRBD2	TGCGCCAGCAGCCGCGGACTAGCGGGAGGAAGGCGGAATGAGCAGTTCTTC	CASSRGLAGGRRNEQFF
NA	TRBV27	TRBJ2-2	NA	TGTGCCAGCAAAGCCCGGCCGAGCGTAACGAACACCGGGGAGCTGTTTTTT	CASKARPSVTNTGELFF
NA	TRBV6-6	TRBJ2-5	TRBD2	TGTGCCAGCAGCACGGGGGGGTTGGAGACCCAGTACTTC	CASSTGGLETQYF
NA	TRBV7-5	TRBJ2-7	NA	TGTGCCAGCAGCCCAGGACAGCCCCCCTCCTACGAGCAGTACTTC	CASSPGQPPSYEQYF
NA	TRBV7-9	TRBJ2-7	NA	TGTGCCAGCTGGGGAGCCTACGAGCAGTACTTC	CASWGAYEQYF
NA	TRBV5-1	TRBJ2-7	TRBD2	TGCGCCAGCAGCTTAGCTAGCGGGAACCACGAGCAGTACTTC	CASSLASGNHEQYF
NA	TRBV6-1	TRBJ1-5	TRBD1	TGTGCCAGCTTGGACAGGGATTGGGGTCAGCCCCAGCATTTT	CASLDRDWGQPQHF
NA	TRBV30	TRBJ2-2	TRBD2	TGTGCCTGGAGTGGACTAGCGGGATTCGCCGGGGAGCTGTTTTTT	CAWSGLAGFAGELFF
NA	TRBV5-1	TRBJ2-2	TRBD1	TGCGCCAGCAGCCCGGGCACAGGGGGAACCGGGGAGCTGTTTTTT	CASSPGTGGTGELFF
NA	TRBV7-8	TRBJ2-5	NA	TGTGCCAGCAGCTTATCACCCGGGGGAGAGACCCAGTACTTC	CASSLSPGGETQYF
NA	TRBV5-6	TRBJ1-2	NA	TGTGCCAGCAGCCGGGCGGAATGGAGTGGCTACACCTTC	CASSRAEWSGYTF
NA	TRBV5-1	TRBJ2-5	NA	TGCGCCAGCAGCTTGGTGGGGGGCCGGGTACAAGAGACCCAGTACTTC	CASSLVGGRVQETQYF
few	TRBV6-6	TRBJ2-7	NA	TGTGCCAGCAGACCCGGACTGGATTCCTACGAGCAGTACTTC	CASRPGLDSYEQYF
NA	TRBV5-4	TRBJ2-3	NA	TGTGCCAGCAGCCCCCCCCTGGCGGCAGATACGCAGTATTTT	CASSPPLAADTQYF
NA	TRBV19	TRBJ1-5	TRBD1	TGTGCCAGTAACGGACAGGGGAATCAGCCCCAGCATTTT	CASNGQGNQPQHF
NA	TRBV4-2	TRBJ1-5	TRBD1	TGTGCCAGCAGCCAAGATCCTGACAGGGAGTATAGCAATCAGCCCCAGCATTTT	CASSQDPDREYSNQPQHF
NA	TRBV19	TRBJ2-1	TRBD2	TGTGCCAGTGGAGCGGGAGGCGTACTTAGCAATGAGCAGTTCTTC	CASGAGGVLSNEQFF
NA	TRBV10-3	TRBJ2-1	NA	TGTGCAGCGCGTCCACGGCGGGACGATGAGCAGTTCTTC	CAARPRRDDEQFF
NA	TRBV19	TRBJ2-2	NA	TGTGCCAGTTCTCGGGGGTTTTTCACCGGGGAGCTGTTTTTT	CASSRGFFTGELFF
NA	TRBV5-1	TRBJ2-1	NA	TGCGCCAGCAGCGGAGTACTAGCAGATTCCTACAATGAGCAGTTCTTC	CASSGVLADSYNEQFF
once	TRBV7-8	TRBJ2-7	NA	TGTGCCAGCAGCTTAGGGTCCGGTGAGCAGTACTTC	CASSLGSGEQYF
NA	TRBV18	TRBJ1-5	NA	TGTGCCAGCTCACCGACAGATAGCAATCAGCCCCAGCATTTT	CASSPTDSNQPQHF
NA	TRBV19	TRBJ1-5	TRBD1	TGTGCCAGTAGCAAAGACCGTCCCCGGGACAGAAGGGAACAGCCCCAGCATTTT	CASSKDRPRDRREQPQHF
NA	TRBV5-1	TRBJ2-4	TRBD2	TGCGCCAGCAGCTTAAGAGCGGGAAGGGACATTCAGTACTTC	CASSLRAGRDIQYF
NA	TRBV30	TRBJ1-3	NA	TGTGCCTGGAGTGTAAGTGGGGGCTCTGGAAACACCATATATTTT	CAWSVSGGSGNTIYF
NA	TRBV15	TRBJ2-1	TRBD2	TGTGCCACCAGCAGAGCGGGACTAGCGGGAAACAATGAGCAGTTCTTC	CATSRAGLAGNNEQFF
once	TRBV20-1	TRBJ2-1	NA	TGCAGTGTGGGGCGGGGTGAGCAGTTCTTC	CSVGRGEQFF
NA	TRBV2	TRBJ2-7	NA	TGTGCCAGCACCACCTACTCCTACGAGCAGTACTTC	CASTTYSYEQYF
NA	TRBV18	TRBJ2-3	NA	TGTGCCAGCTCACCTAACACAGATACGCAGTATTTT	CASSPNTDTQYF
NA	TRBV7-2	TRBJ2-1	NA	TGTGCCAGCAGCTTAGTCCCACTTAGCTCCTACAATGAGCAGTTCTTC	CASSLVPLSSYNEQFF
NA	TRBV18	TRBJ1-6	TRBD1	TGTGCCAGCTCACTTCAGGGGGGTAATTCACCCCTCCACTTT	CASSLQGGNSPLHF
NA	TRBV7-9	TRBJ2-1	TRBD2	TGTGCCAGCAGCTTAGAGGCTAGCGGGCGGAGACTAAATGAGCAGTTCTTC	CASSLEASGRRLNEQFF
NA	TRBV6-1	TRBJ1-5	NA	TGTGCCAGCAGTAGCCCGGCGGGGCTCCAGCATTTT	CASSSPAGLQHF
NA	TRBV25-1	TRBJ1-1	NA	TGTGCCAGCAGTGAGAACTACGAAGCTTTCTTT	CASSENYEAFF
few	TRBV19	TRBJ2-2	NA	TGTGCCAGTAGTAATCGACAGTCTCTCACCGGGGAGCTGTTTTTT	CASSNRQSLTGELFF
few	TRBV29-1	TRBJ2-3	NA	TGCAGCGTTGACGAGGGTCGGACAGATACGCAGTATTTT	CSVDEGRTDTQYF
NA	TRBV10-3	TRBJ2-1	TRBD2	TGTGCCATCAGTTCCTCTAGCGGGCAGAGCTCCTACAATGAGCAGTTCTTC	CAISSSSGQSSYNEQFF
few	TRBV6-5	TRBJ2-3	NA	TGTGCCAGCAGAACAGGGACAGATACGCAGTATTTT	CASRTGTDTQYF
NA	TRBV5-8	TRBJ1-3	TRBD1	TGTGCCAGCAGCTCCCGGACAGGGTCTGGAAACACCATATATTTT	CASSSRTGSGNTIYF
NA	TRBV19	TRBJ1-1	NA	TGTGCCAGTATGAGCCCTCGCAGAATCGCTGAAGCTTTCTTT	CASMSPRRIAEAFF
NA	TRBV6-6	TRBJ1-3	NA	TGTGCCAGCAGGGGTGCCTCCGGAAACACCATATATTTT	CASRGASGNTIYF